Each of the 16 T cell receptor beta chains below was sequenced from the same sample in a study of prognosis after radiotherapy for stage I lung cancer. TCR beta CDR3 was amplified from genomic DNA by two-round multiplex PCR. Gene-specific primers for each TRBV and TRBJ gene drove first-round PCR. TCRdb reprocessed the multiplex PCR reads with MiXCR, giving one entry per CDR3 protein. Seen here are about 36,000 distinct CDR3 sequences, 32% observed once, and the top ten hold 27%. The sequences come from PBMCs, collected before or after stereotactic body radiation therapy (not recorded which). The source of these receptors is a donor over 45 with non-small cell lung cancer.

By share, this clonotype counts as medium-sized (0.01 to 0.1%). Here the CDR3 reads CASSLRDLSPLHF. The CDR3 DNA reads TGTGCCAGCAGCCTCCGGGACCTTTCACCCCTCCACTTT. The chain links TRBV12-3 or TRBV12-4 to TRBJ1-6, with a tentative D call TRBD1 (5 bases). Between the trimmed V and J ends, which lost 6 bases and 9 bases, there was a span of 12 bases. This CDR3 has 13 residues.

This clonotype was detected many times. The rearrangement uses TRBV20-1 and TRBJ1-5; 7 positions match TRBD1. The CDR3 is 15 amino acids. Germline V gene sequence: CDR1 DFQATT, CDR2 SNEGSKA (reference sequence). J lost 3 bases, V lost 1 base, and 6 bases had no gene match. The CDR3 spells CSARVARGTNQPQHF. Here the CDR3 DNA reads TGCAGTGCTAGAGTGGCCAGGGGGACCAATCAGCCCCAGCATTTT.

This clonotype occurred many times. V usage is TRBV2 and J usage is TRBJ2-7; no definite D call. CDR1 and CDR2 (germline): SNHLY, FYNNEI. The CDR3 consists of 13 residues. The V end lost 8 bases, the J end lost 4 bases, and 15 bases lay between the germline ends. The DNA of the CDR3 is TGTGCCAGCCTTCTTGATGGCGAATACGAGCAGTACTTC. Protein: CASLLDGEYEQYF.

This clonotype was found a few times. A far larger clone is a single base away, which makes a read error likely. The chain uses TRBV6-5 and TRBJ2-1, with 12 bases fitting TRBD1. The CDR3 is 15 amino acids. The germline CDR1 and CDR2 sequences are MNHEY and SVGAGI. This CDR3 reads CASTRDRGRAGEQLF. The CDR3 region has the DNA TGTGCCAGCACCCGGGACAGGGGGCGAGCCGGTGAGCAGCTCTTC.

Ten or more counts support this clonotype. The rearrangement links TRBV5-1 to TRBJ2-5; 8 bases align to TRBD2. The V gene's germline CDR1 is SGHRS and CDR2 YFSETQ. There are 15 residues in the CDR3. The V segment lost 2 bases and the J segment 1 base; nucleotides outside the gene matches: 4. The CDR3: CASSLMGTSQETQYF. CDR3 in DNA: TGCGCCAGCAGCTTAATGGGGACTAGCCAAGAGACCCAGTACTTC.

In its sample, this clonotype was seen many times. At one of its ends the junction is not consistent with the germline gene, which may arise from a read error. V usage is TRBV14 and J usage is TRBJ2-6; no definite D call. The germline gives CDR1 SGHDN, CDR2 FVKESK. The length of the CDR3 is 15 residues. CDR3 in amino acids: CASSQLTAGANVLTF. In nucleotides, the CDR3 is TGTGCCAGCAGCCAACTCACAGCTGGTGCCAACGTCCTGACTTTC.

At least ten counts were recorded for this clonotype. A clone one base away is much larger, so this may be a read error. The genes are TRBV5-1 and TRBJ2-3; D may be TRBD1 (5 bases). Trimming removed 4 bases from V and 0 bases from J, with 9 bases in between. The CDR3 loop spans 14 amino acids. Germline CDR1 is SGHRS and CDR2 is YFSETQ. CDR3 DNA sequence: TGCGCCAGCAGCCTCTGGACAAGCACAGATACGCAGTATTTT. Its translation is CASSLWTSTDTQYF.

This clonotype was seen ten or more times. The chain joins TRBV2 to TRBJ2-7; D not resolved. Germline V CDR1 and CDR2: SNHLY, FYNNEI. Trimming removed 8 bases from V and 0 bases from J, with 11 bases in between. The CDR3 contains 13 residues. The CDR3 is CASAKDVSYEQYF. The CDR3 DNA is TGTGCCAGCGCAAAGGACGTCTCCTACGAGCAGTACTTC.

The CDR3: CASRVQVVGEQYF. The CDR3 DNA reads as TGCGCCAGCAGAGTCCAAGTGGTGGGGGAGCAGTACTTC. V usage is TRBV10-2 and J usage is TRBJ2-7; D not resolved. Trimming left V 6 bases short and J 7 bases short, with 16 bases between. In germline, CDR1 is WSHSY, CDR2 SAAADI. This CDR3 spans 13 amino acids.

This clonotype was counted many times. The chain carries TRBV20-1 and TRBJ1-1, with TRBD1 as a possible D gene (6 bases). The CDR3 loop spans 17 amino acids. Germline CDR1 is DFQATT and CDR2 is SNEGSKA (reference sequence). V gave up 0 bases and J gave up 1 base, with 18 bases separating them. CDR3 in DNA: TGCAGTGCTAGAGATCTTTGGGTGAAAGGGGGGAACACTGAAGCTTTCTTT. Translating gives CSARDLWVKGGNTEAFF.

Ten or more counts support this clonotype. V usage is TRBV19 and J usage is TRBJ1-4, with D hard to call. The CDR3 has 16 residues. Looked up from germline, CDR1 is LNHDA and CDR2 is SQIVND (reference sequence). Between the trimmed V and J ends, which lost 7 bases and 2 bases, there was a span of 17 bases. CDR3 DNA sequence: TGTGCCAGTACGATGGGCCTGGGGAGGACTAATGAAAAACTGTTTTTT. Translating gives CASTMGLGRTNEKLFF.

This clonotype was counted ten times or more. The genes are TRBV6-5 and TRBJ2-1; no clear D. Germline loops: CDR1 MNHEY, CDR2 SVGAGI. V was shortened by 2 bases and J by 0 bases, with 14 bases between the two germline ends. This CDR3 region has 17 residues. The DNA of the CDR3 is TGTGCCAGCAGTTACCTACCCTACGGTAGCTCCTACAATGAGCAGTTCTTC. It encodes CASSYLPYGSSYNEQFF.

CDR3 DNA: TGCGCCAGCAGCTTGTGGGGGCCAAGCTATGGCTACACCTTC. Translation gives CASSLWGPSYGYTF. V usage is TRBV5-1 and J usage is TRBJ1-2, with D maybe TRBD1 (6 bases). The length of the CDR3 is 14 residues. V lost 1 base, J lost 4 bases, and 11 bases lay in between. CDR1 and CDR2 (germline): SGHRS, YFSETQ. The full variable domain, with the rest looked up from reference TRBV5-1 and TRBJ1-2, is KAGVTQTPRYLIKTRGQQVTLSCSPISGHRSVSWYQQTPGQGLQFLFEYFSETQRNKGNFPGRFSGRQFSNSRSEMNVSTLELGDSALYLCASSLWGPSYGYTFGSGTRLTVV.

A word on this clonotype: A far larger clone differs by one base, so this is likely a read error. The V gene is TRBV6-2 or TRBV6-3, the J gene TRBJ1-4, with D possibly matching TRBD1 (5 bases). CDR1 MNHEY and CDR2 SVGEGT come from the germline V gene. CDR3 length equals 15 residues. V lost 4 bases and J lost 8, with 17 bases in between. CDR3 region: CASSSAGLEAEKLFF. CDR3 DNA sequence: TGTGCCAGCAGTTCTGCAGGGTTGGAGGCGGAAAAACTGTTTTTT.

The table lists this clonotype with many counts. The chain couples TRBV7-9 to TRBJ2-7; 8 bases align to TRBD2. From germline, CDR1 is SEHNR and CDR2 FQNEAQ (reference sequence). The V gene end was trimmed by 5 bases and the J gene end by 0 bases; junction bases not matched to a gene: 6. The CDR3 is made up of 15 amino acids. CDR3 in DNA: TGTGCCAGCAGCCCCGGGAGGGGGGACTCCTACGAGCAGTACTTC. Its translation is CASSPGRGDSYEQYF.

The chain recombines TRBV20-1 with TRBJ2-2, with D perhaps TRBD1 (5 bases). The V gene lost 4 bases and the J gene lost 3 bases, with 18 bases spanning the gap. This CDR3 has 16 residues. Germline V gene lookup returns CDR1 DFQATT and CDR2 SNEGSKA (reference sequence). DNA for the CDR3: TGCAGTGCTAATCCGGCGTTGGGGCATGACACCGGGGAGCTGTTTTTT. This encodes CSANPALGHDTGELFF.